The subject of this entry is one T cell receptor beta chain. The antigen remains undetermined. The V gene's germline CDR1 is SGHTA and CDR2 FQGTGA. Trimming took 4 bases from V and 4 from J, leaving 16 bases between them. The CDR3 length is 15 residues. Only in-frame clones appear in the TCRdb table, and some are missing; sequencing was by immunoSEQ multiplex PCR. The sample has some 76,000 clones; 94% are singletons. The donors belonged to the approximately 110-subject validation cohort, separate from the approximately 700-subject first cohort. These data belong to a study of cytomegalovirus exposure and HLA in healthy donors. Study-level points and caveats: The authors listed around 150 TCR beta chains as cytomegalovirus-associated.

This chain uses TRBV7-3 with TRBJ1-2; D gene unclear. The sequence derives from a woman between 18 and 29 years old in good health and CMV-seropositive. Sequencing was performed on PBMCs. The CDR3, as DNA: TGTGCCAGCAGCTCATGGAAGACACCCTCCTATGGCTACACCTTC. It is translated as CASSSWKTPSYGYTF.